This entry lists 13 T cell receptor beta chains sequenced from one sample in a study of Graves' ophthalmopathy and Graves' hyperthyroidism. CDR3 regions of TCR beta were amplified from RNA transcripts. Following a first-round RT-PCR that used HTBI primers, a second-round multiplex PCR was carried out. TCRdb re-analysed the multiplex PCR reads in MiXCR, keeping a single row per CDR3 protein. The profile shows approximately 460,000 distinct CDR3 sequences, under 15% of them singletons. Material: blood. These receptors were collected from a woman in her twenties or thirties with Graves' ophthalmopathy.

Many counts were recorded for this clonotype. The chain couples TRBV28 to TRBJ2-7; 10 nucleotides align to TRBD1. Germline trimming cut 6 bases from V and 4 bases from J; bases unmatched to any gene: 9. The germline V gene has CDR1 MDHEN and CDR2 SYDVKM. The CDR3 contains 15 residues. DNA of the CDR3: TGTGCCAGCAGCCCTCCCGGGACAGGGGATTACGAGCAGTACTTC. This translates into CASSPPGTGDYEQYF.

For this clonotype: A much larger clone sits a single nucleotide away, making a read error possible. The chain employs TRBV20-1 and TRBJ2-5, with 9 positions matching TRBD1. The CDR3 is 15 amino acids. The germline V gene encodes CDR1 DFQATT and CDR2 SNEGSKA (reference sequence). The CDR3 coding sequence is TGCAGTGCTAATCCGGGACAGGGAAGCCAAGAGACCCGGTACTTC. Its translation is CSANPGQGSQETRYF.

This clonotype was detected ten times or more. The chain links TRBV11-3 to TRBJ2-6, with D maybe TRBD1 (6 bases). Between the trimmed V and J ends, which lost 4 bases and 0 bases, there was a span of 19 bases. Germline V gives CDR1 SGHNT, CDR2 YENEEA. This CDR3 is built from 19 residues. The DNA of the CDR3 is TGTGCCAGCAGCTCATTGAGACAGGCAGCGGACTCTGGGGCCAACGTCCTGACTTTC. Protein product: CASSSLRQAADSGANVLTF.

A few counts support this clonotype. The genes are TRBV3-1 and TRBJ2-2; no reliable D call. V was cut by 1 base and J by 3 bases, with 6 bases left in between. The CDR3 is made up of 14 amino acids. Germline-derived CDR1 and CDR2 are LGHDT and YNNKEL (reference sequence). The CDR3, as DNA: TGTGCCAGCAGCCAAGGGACCGACACCGGGGAGCTGTTTTTT. It yields the protein CASSQGTDTGELFF.

This clonotype occurred many times. The rearrangement uses TRBV28 and TRBJ2-7; D may match TRBD1 or TRBD2 (5 bases each). Germline V gene sequence: CDR1 MDHEN, CDR2 SYDVKM. Deletions cut 4 bases from V and 4 bases from J, with 17 bases between. This CDR3 has 15 residues. CDR3 amino acids: CASSSGTGYYYEQYF. The CDR3 nucleotides are TGTGCCAGCAGTTCCGGGACGGGCTACTATTACGAGCAGTACTTC.

This sequence joins TRBV6-1 and TRBJ1-5; D unresolved. Per germline, CDR1 MNHNS and CDR2 SASEGT. V lost 4 bases to trimming and J lost 0 bases, with 13 bases between them. This CDR3 contains 16 residues. In DNA, the CDR3 is TGTGCCAGCAGTGGTCAAGGGTCCTTTAGCAATCAGCCCCAGCATTTT. This encodes CASSGQGSFSNQPQHF.

Note on this clonotype: Since a much larger clone is just one base distant, this may be a read error. The conserved phenylalanine or tryptophan is not found at the CDR3 terminus, so this likely reflects a read error. The chain uses TRBV6-2 or TRBV6-3 and TRBJ1-1; D ambiguous. The CDR3 is made up of 13 amino acids. Per the germline V gene, CDR1 is MNHEY and CDR2 is SVGEGT. The germline V and J ends were trimmed by 4 bases and 5 bases, with 11 bases remaining between them. The CDR3 region is CASSFYPPTEAFY. CDR3 bases: TGTGCCAGCAGTTTTTACCCCCCGACTGAAGCTTTCTAT.

Points on this clonotype: This could be a read error, since a much larger clone is one nucleotide away. V is TRBV4-1 and J is TRBJ1-5; no definite D call. Germline V gene sequence: CDR1 MGHRA, CDR2 YSYEKL. The CDR3 runs to 13 residues. The CDR3 loop reads CSSSHGGNQPQHF. The CDR3 coding sequence is TGCTCCAGCAGCCATGGGGGCAATCAGCCCCAGCATTTT.

Ten or more counts support this clonotype. V gene TRBV6-1 combines with J gene TRBJ2-2, with 7 bases lining up with TRBD2. Per the germline V gene, CDR1 is MNHNS and CDR2 is SASEGT. CDR3 length: 14 amino acids. V lost 8 bases to trimming and J lost 1 base; unmatched junction nucleotides: 4. CDR3 amino acids: CASGRDLNTGELFF. DNA of the CDR3: TGTGCCAGCGGGAGGGATTTGAACACCGGGGAGCTGTTTTTT.

This clonotype was counted a few times. The rearrangement links TRBV4-1 to TRBJ1-1; tentatively, D is TRBD1 (5 bases). CDR3 length: 16 residues. The V gene lost 0 bases and the J gene lost 5 bases, with 16 bases spanning the gap. Per germline, CDR1 MGHRA and CDR2 YSYEKL. CDR3 region: CASSQDPGTLETEAFF. As DNA, the CDR3 is TGCGCCAGCAGCCAAGATCCCGGGACTTTGGAAACTGAAGCTTTCTTT.

This clonotype was counted at least ten times. The rearrangement uses TRBV2 and TRBJ1-1, with a weak D call TRBD1 (5 bases). The CDR3 sequence is 12 residues long. V lost 6 bases and J 5 bases, leaving 10 bases between the germline ends. Germline V gene data show CDR1 as SNHLY and CDR2 as FYNNEI. CDR3 DNA: TGTGCCAGCAGAGAACGGGGGACTGAAGCTTTCTTT. It is translated as CASRERGTEAFF.

There are many counts of this clonotype. The J gene is TRBJ2-7, the V gene TRBV10-3; unclear D gene. Trimming left V 4 bases short and J 3 bases short, with 10 bases between. CDR1 and CDR2 from the germline V gene are ENHRY and SYGVKD. There are 13 residues in the CDR3. CDR3: CAISVNRDYEQYF. Here the CDR3 DNA reads TGTGCCATCAGTGTGAATAGAGACTACGAGCAGTACTTC.

This clonotype was counted a few times. The chain uses TRBV18 and TRBJ1-1; no clear D gene. Trimming shortened V by 3 bases and J by 3 bases, and 8 bases separated the two germline ends. This CDR3 spans 13 amino acids. Looked up from germline, CDR1 is KGHSH and CDR2 is LQKENI. The DNA of the CDR3 is TGTGCCAGCTCACCCCTAATTGACACTGAAGCTTTCTTT. Protein product: CASSPLIDTEAFF.